Each of the 21 T cell receptor beta chains below was sequenced from the same sample in a study of Ad26.COV2.S vaccination and SARS-CoV-2 variants (dated by TCRdb to 2020 to 2022). The receptor library was made with the immunoSEQ multiplex PCR assay. The table was pulled from immuneACCESS by TCRdb, which kept in-frame rearrangements only. Such tables lose some clones; where checked, under half of the loss comes from unresolved V genes, and the rest has no known cause. The sample yields approximately 420,000 clones; approximately 90% were counted once. The ten largest clones represent about 4% of the sample. The treatment or condition label on this specimen signifies: some 20 received Ad26.COV2.S at low or high dose, single or two shots; about 5 received placebo; per-sample allocation not given. Repertoires of vaccine and placebo recipients were sequenced from samples collected on day 63 after the first injection.

Sequencing was performed on peripheral blood, taken in a trial of Ad26.COV2.S vaccine versus placebo. The receptors shown here come from a person aged 18-60 years who received the Ad26.COV2.S COVID-19 vaccine or a placebo.

The chain recombines TRBV11-2 with TRBJ2-5, with 7 bases identical to TRBD1. The CDR3 extends over 15 amino acids. Germline V CDR1 and CDR2: SGHAT, FQNNGV. The V and J ends lost 4 bases and 1 base, in that order; junction bases with no gene match: 6. CDR3 loop: CASSYTGTAQETQYF. The CDR3 DNA reads TGTGCCAGCAGCTACACCGGGACAGCCCAAGAGACCCAGTACTTC.

The J gene is TRBJ2-3, the V gene TRBV7-3; D is undetermined. Germline loops: CDR1 SGHTA, CDR2 FQGTGA. The CDR3 spans 17 residues. Trimming took 1 base from V and 4 from J, leaving 18 bases between them. The CDR3 loop is CASSLKSGATPADTQYF. As DNA, the CDR3 is TGTGCCAGCAGCTTAAAGTCCGGCGCAACCCCGGCAGATACGCAGTATTTT.

This clone was found a few times. The V and J genes are TRBV30 and TRBJ1-6; TRBD1 agrees at 7 bases. From germline, CDR1 is GTSNPN and CDR2 SVGIG (reference sequence). With V trimmed by 5 bases and J by 6 bases, 7 bases remained unmatched. This CDR3 is 14 amino acids long. CDR3 sequence reads: CAWGPGTVNSPLHF. CDR3 bases: TGTGCCTGGGGCCCAGGGACAGTTAATTCACCCCTCCACTTT.

The V call is TRBV6-2 or TRBV6-3, the J call TRBJ2-2; D call uncertain. The CDR3 consists of 17 residues. From germline, CDR1 is MNHEY and CDR2 SVGEGT. With 2 bases removed from V and 7 bases from J, the gap between germline ends came to 20 bases. The CDR3 loop is CASSYRRVRAGFGELFF. CDR3 DNA: TGTGCCAGCAGTTACCGGCGTGTAAGGGCCGGGTTCGGGGAGCTGTTTTTT.

This clone has just one count. The rearrangement links TRBV28 to TRBJ2-2, with D perhaps TRBD1 (6 bases). V gave up 6 bases and J gave up 5 bases, with 13 bases separating them. Germline values: CDR1 MDHEN, CDR2 SYDVKM. CDR3 length: 14 residues. For the CDR3, the DNA is TGTGCCAGCAGAGCCGGGACACAGACCGGGGAGCTGTTTTTT. Protein product: CASRAGTQTGELFF.

This clone showed up many times. The chain links TRBV7-9 to TRBJ1-4, with TRBD1 matching 10 bases. Germline V gene lookup returns CDR1 SEHNR and CDR2 FQNEAQ (reference sequence). The CDR3 totals 16 residues. Trimming at V came to 5 bases and at J to 3 bases, leaving 6 bases not matched to a gene. For the CDR3, the DNA is TGTGCCAGCAGCACATATGGACAGGGGGCTAATGAAAAACTGTTTTTT. Amino acids: CASSTYGQGANEKLFF.

This sequence joins TRBV19 and TRBJ2-5; 10 bases are a match to TRBD2. V lost 3 bases and J lost 1; bases outside the gene matches: 8. CDR3 length equals 17 residues. The germline CDR1 and CDR2 sequences are LNHDA and SQIVND (reference sequence). CDR3 in amino acids: CASSIWVAGGAQETQYF. In nucleotides, the CDR3 is TGTGCCAGTAGTATCTGGGTAGCGGGGGGAGCCCAAGAGACCCAGTACTTC.

V and J are TRBV7-9 and TRBJ2-2, with D possibly TRBD2 on 5 matching bases. Trimming pared 5 bases from V and 4 bases from J, leaving 17 bases between. The CDR3 length is 16 residues. Germline V gives CDR1 SEHNR, CDR2 FQNEAQ (reference sequence). The CDR3 bases are TGTGCCAGCAGCCCAGGCAGAGGGTCGGGCACCGGGGAGCTGTTTTTT. Its protein is CASSPGRGSGTGELFF.

This rearrangement joins TRBV4-1 to TRBJ1-4; D uncertain. Trimming removed 0 bases at V and 8 bases at J, with 10 bases between. Germline V lookup: CDR1 MGHRA, CDR2 YSYEKL. The CDR3 is 14 amino acids. As DNA, the CDR3 is TGCGCCAGCAGCCAAGATCGATCCCGGGAAAAACTGTTTTTT. As protein: CASSQDRSREKLFF.

The rearrangement links TRBV7-2 to TRBJ2-3; D gene uncertain. There are 12 residues in the CDR3. Germline V gene lookup returns CDR1 SGHTA and CDR2 FQGNSA. V gave up 4 bases and J gave up 4 bases, with 6 bases separating them. CDR3 coding DNA: TGTGCCAGCAGCTATCGGGCAGATACGCAGTATTTT. This encodes CASSYRADTQYF.

The chain links TRBV10-3 to TRBJ2-1, with 10 positions matching TRBD2. Germline assignment: CDR1 ENHRY and CDR2 SYGVKD. V shed 0 bases and J 11 bases; nucleotides not matched to a gene: 7. This CDR3 comprises 15 residues. Here the CDR3 DNA reads TGTGCCATCAGTGAGTCGTCACTAGCGGGGAGTCAGCAGTTCTTC. Its protein is CAISESSLAGSQQFF.

J is TRBJ1-6 and V is TRBV6-6; perhaps TRBD1 as D (6 bases). This CDR3 is built from 14 residues. Germline CDR1 reads MNHNY; CDR2 reads SVGAGI (reference sequence). Trimming removed 6 bases from V and 15 bases from J, with 21 bases in between. The CDR3 is CASSPTGKFRVLHF. The CDR3 nucleotides are TGTGCCAGCAGCCCAACAGGGAAGTTTAGGGTCCTCCACTTT.

V and J are TRBV27 and TRBJ1-6; TRBD1 might be the D (5 bases). Germline lookup yields CDR1 MNHEY and CDR2 SMNVEV (reference sequence). The CDR3 covers 13 residues. Trimming took 6 bases from V and 8 from J, leaving 11 bases between them. The CDR3 region is CASSPRADSPLHF. The CDR3 nucleotides read TGTGCCAGCAGCCCCAGGGCCGATTCACCCCTCCACTTT.

The gene calls are TRBV7-6 and TRBJ2-3; 10 bases align to TRBD2. CDR1 is SGHVS, CDR2 FNYEAQ, per germline. This CDR3 has 17 amino acids. Unmatched junction bases numbered 6, after V lost 1 base and J lost 2 bases. CDR3 sequence (DNA): TGTGCCAGCAGCTTAGGCGGTCTAGCGGGAGACACAGATACGCAGTATTTT. Encoded protein: CASSLGGLAGDTDTQYF.

DNA of the CDR3: TGTGCCTGGAGTGTAGGGGCCCCCCCCTACGAGCAGTACTTC. It specifies CAWSVGAPPYEQYF. This sequence joins TRBV30 and TRBJ2-7; D is possibly TRBD1 (5 bases). The CDR3 has 14 amino acids. Trimming shortened V by 0 bases and J by 2 bases, and 11 bases separated the two germline ends. CDR1 is GTSNPN, CDR2 SVGIG, per germline (reference sequence).

The V and J genes are TRBV12-3 or TRBV12-4 and TRBJ1-5; D remains ambiguous. V was clipped by 5 bases and J by 7 bases, with 9 bases between them. The CDR3 consists of 12 residues. CDR3 coding DNA: TGTGCCAGCAGTCAGACCACCCAGCCCCAGCATTTT. Protein sequence: CASSQTTQPQHF.

V gene TRBV5-8 combines with J gene TRBJ2-6, with a weak D call TRBD1 (6 bases). Per the germline V gene, CDR1 is SGHTS and CDR2 is YDEGEE. The V and J ends lost 4 bases and 4 bases respectively, with 9 bases between them. This CDR3 contains 14 residues. The CDR3 loop reads CASSRTGGANVLTF. In DNA form, the CDR3 reads TGTGCCAGCAGCCGCACAGGGGGGGCCAACGTCCTGACTTTC.

This clone was observed once. This chain connects TRBV6-4 to TRBJ2-1; D is perhaps TRBD2 (6 bases). This CDR3 is 15 amino acids long. Per germline, CDR1 MRHNA and CDR2 SNTAGT. Deletions cut 8 bases from V and 8 bases from J, with 22 bases between. CDR3 sequence reads: CASGTTGTGGDEQFF. CDR3 in DNA: TGTGCCAGCGGTACTACCGGGACTGGAGGGGATGAGCAGTTCTTC.

The chain recombines TRBV5-1 with TRBJ2-3; 12 positions match TRBD2. This CDR3 contains 19 residues. The germline gives CDR1 SGHRS, CDR2 YFSETQ. V lost 0 bases, J lost 4 bases, and 12 bases stayed unmatched. CDR3: CASSLGLAGAATEADTQYF. CDR3 nucleotides: TGCGCCAGCAGCTTGGGACTAGCGGGGGCGGCTACCGAGGCAGATACGCAGTATTTT.

This chain links TRBV15 with TRBJ2-5; a possible D gene is TRBD2 (6 bases). The V gene lost 0 bases and the J gene lost 5 bases, with 16 bases spanning the gap. CDR3 length equals 16 residues. Germline V gene data show CDR1 as LNHNV and CDR2 as YYDKDF (reference sequence). This CDR3 is CATSRDFGRTGETQYF. CDR3 nucleotide sequence: TGTGCCACCAGCAGAGATTTTGGGAGGACGGGTGAGACCCAGTACTTC.

This chain uses TRBV2 with TRBJ2-2, with 8 bases fitting TRBD1. CDR3 length equals 16 residues. Germline trimming cut 5 bases from V and 4 bases from J; bases unmatched to any gene: 9. CDR1 is SNHLY and CDR2 is FYNNEI in the germline V gene. CDR3 sequence: CASSYGTGGLTGELFF. CDR3 coding DNA: TGTGCCAGCAGTTATGGGACAGGTGGCCTCACCGGGGAGCTGTTTTTT.